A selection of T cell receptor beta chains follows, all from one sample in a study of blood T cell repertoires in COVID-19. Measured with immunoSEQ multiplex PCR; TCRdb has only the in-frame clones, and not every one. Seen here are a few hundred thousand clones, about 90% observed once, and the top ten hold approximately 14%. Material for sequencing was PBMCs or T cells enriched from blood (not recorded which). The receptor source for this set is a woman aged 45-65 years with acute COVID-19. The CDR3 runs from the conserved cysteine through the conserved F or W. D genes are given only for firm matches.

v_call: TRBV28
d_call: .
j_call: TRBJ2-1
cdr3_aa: CASFSAGAQGGNEQFF
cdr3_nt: TGTGCCAGCTTTTCTGCAGGGGCCCAGGGTGGCAATGAGCAGTTCTTC

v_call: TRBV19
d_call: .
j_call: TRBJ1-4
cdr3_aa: CASRRARATNEKLFF
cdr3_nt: TGTGCCAGTCGCAGGGCCCGTGCAACTAATGAAAAACTGTTTTTT

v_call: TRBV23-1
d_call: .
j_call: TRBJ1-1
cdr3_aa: CASSQSGGDMNTEAFF
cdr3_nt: TGCGCCAGCAGTCAATCGGGAGGGGATATGAACACTGAAGCTTTCTTT

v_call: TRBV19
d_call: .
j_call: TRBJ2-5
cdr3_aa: CASTPAGSPQETQYF
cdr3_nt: TGTGCCAGTACCCCAGCCGGGTCCCCACAAGAGACCCAGTACTTC

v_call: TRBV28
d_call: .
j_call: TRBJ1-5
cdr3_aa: CASSGAGLGQPQHF
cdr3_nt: TGTGCCAGCAGTGGAGCAGGGCTAGGTCAGCCCCAGCATTTT

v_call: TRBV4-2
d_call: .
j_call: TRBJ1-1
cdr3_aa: CASSQDRISGSTEAFF
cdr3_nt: TGTGCCAGCAGCCAAGATAGGATCTCGGGGAGCACTGAAGCTTTCTTT

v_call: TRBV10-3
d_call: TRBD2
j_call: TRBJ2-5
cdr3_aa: CAISGPGGGETQYF
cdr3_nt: TGTGCCATCAGTGGTCCGGGAGGTGGAGAGACCCAGTACTTC

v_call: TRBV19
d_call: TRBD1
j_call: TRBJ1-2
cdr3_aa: CASSIGQGSYNYGYTF
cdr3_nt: TGTGCCAGTAGTATAGGACAGGGAAGCTATAACTATGGCTACACCTTC

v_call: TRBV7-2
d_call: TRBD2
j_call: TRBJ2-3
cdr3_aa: CASSLVAGGPYRTDTQYF
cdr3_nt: TGTGCCAGCAGCTTAGTGGCGGGAGGGCCCTATCGGACAGATACGCAGTATTTT

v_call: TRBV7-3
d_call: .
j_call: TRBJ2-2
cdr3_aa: CASSLHSISNTGELFF
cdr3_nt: TGTGCCAGCAGCTTACACTCAATCTCGAACACCGGGGAGCTGTTTTTT

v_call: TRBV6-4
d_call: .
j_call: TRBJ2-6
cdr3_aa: CASSPQGSPSGANVLTF
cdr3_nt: TGTGCCAGCAGTCCCCAGGGAAGCCCCTCTGGGGCCAACGTCCTGACTTTC

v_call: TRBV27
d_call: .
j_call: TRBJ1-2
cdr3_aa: CASSYTRGKGGYTF
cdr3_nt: TGTGCCAGCAGCTACACAAGGGGGAAGGGTGGCTACACCTTC

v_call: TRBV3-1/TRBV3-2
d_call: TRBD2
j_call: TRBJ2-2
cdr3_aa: CASSQMLAGVSGELFF
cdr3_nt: TGTGCCAGCAGCCAGATGCTAGCGGGAGTATCCGGGGAGCTGTTTTTT

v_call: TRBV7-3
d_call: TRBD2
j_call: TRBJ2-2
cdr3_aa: CASSLTLASGKNTGELFF
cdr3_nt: TGTGCCAGCAGCTTAACCCTGGCTAGCGGGAAAAACACCGGGGAGCTGTTTTTT

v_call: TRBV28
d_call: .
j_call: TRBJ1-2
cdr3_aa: CASRIAVYGYTF
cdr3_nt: TGTGCCAGCAGAATCGCGGTCTATGGCTACACCTTC

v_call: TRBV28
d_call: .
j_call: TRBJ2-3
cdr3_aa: CASVKPRGIGTDTQYF
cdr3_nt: TGTGCCAGTGTCAAGCCCCGGGGGATAGGCACAGATACGCAGTATTTT

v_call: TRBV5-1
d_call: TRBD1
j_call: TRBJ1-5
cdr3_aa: CASSVDGQDNQPQHF
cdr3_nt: TGCGCCAGCAGCGTCGACGGACAGGACAATCAGCCCCAGCATTTT

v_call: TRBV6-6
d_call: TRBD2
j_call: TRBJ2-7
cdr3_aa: CASSSGGGFLEQYF
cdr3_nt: TGTGCCAGCAGTTCTGGGGGGGGGTTTTTAGAGCAGTACTTC

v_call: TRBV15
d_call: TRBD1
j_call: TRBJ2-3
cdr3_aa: CATSRTWTGGVTDTQYF
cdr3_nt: TGTGCCACCAGCAGAACCTGGACAGGGGGCGTCACAGATACGCAGTATTTT